This T cell receptor (beta chain) was recorded in a study of cytomegalovirus exposure and HLA in healthy donors. As for the study in general: Early on, a data release was issued that held some 85 million unique TCRs from HLA-typed donors. Findings and caveats of the study: Cytomegalovirus status, reportedly, was diagnosed with high specificity and sensitivity by the classifier. V- and J-gene trimming in TCR beta was tied to a missense DCLRE1C variant by an analysis performed later. About 90% or about 30% of the time was how often most TCR beta V segments were productive, according to an earlier analysis.

Use of 60 Vbeta and 13 Jbeta primers characterized the PCR. Some clones are missing from TCRdb's copy, which holds only in-frame ones; the method was immunoSEQ multiplex PCR. The table lists around 65,000 clones, with approximately 5.1% in the top ten. Unmatched junction bases numbered 9, after V lost 2 bases and J lost 1 base. The germline V gene has CDR1 MNHEY and CDR2 SMNVEV (reference sequence). There are 17 residues in the CDR3. As for this clone: Its target is not known.

The TCR sequence derives from a man aged 30-40 years in good health and CMV-seropositive. The sequenced sample consisted of PBMCs. The chain is built from TRBV27 and TRBJ1-2; 8 bases are a match to TRBD1. CDR3 residues: CASSLVGTGDYNYGYTF. The CDR3 DNA follows: TGTGCCAGCAGTTTAGTTGGGACAGGCGACTATAACTATGGCTACACCTTC.